This TCR beta chain comes out of a study of CD8 T cells in Susac syndrome. RNA in amounts of roughly 0.45 to 1 ug was reverse transcribed with random hexamers. From the immunoSEQ multiplex PCR reads, TCRdb called clonotypes with MiXCR, one entry per CDR3 protein. The data hold about 250,000 distinct CDR3 sequences, with about 94% observed a single time. V lost 3 bases and J 7 bases, leaving 8 bases between the germline ends. CDR1 and CDR2 (germline): GTSNPN, SVGIG (reference sequence). This CDR3 region has 11 residues. Negative isolation yielded CD8+ and CD4+ T cells; FACS enriched TEMRA cells. Sequenced: CD4+ T cells from PBMCs. This receptor was taken from a human donor with multiple sclerosis. The chain combines TRBV30 with TRBJ2-3; D gene unclear. CDR3 nucleotides: TGTGCCTGGAGACGGACCAATACGCAGTATTTT. This gives the protein CAWRRTNTQYF.